A single sample gave rise to the 17 T cell receptor beta chains below, sequenced in a study of cytomegalovirus exposure and HLA in healthy donors. PCR employed 60 Vbeta and 13 Jbeta primers. TCRdb's copy holds only in-frame clones and misses some; the assay was immunoSEQ multiplex PCR. Of 120,000 to 150,000 clones in the sample, 79% are singletons; the top ten hold around 1%. Sequenced input: PBMCs. The receptors here all came from a man aged 18 to 29 in good health and CMV-seronegative.

This rearrangement joins TRBV11-2 to TRBJ2-1; 7 bases match TRBD2. The CDR3 contains 15 residues. Unmatched junction bases numbered 10, after V lost 1 base and J lost 10 bases. Germline V CDR1 and CDR2: SGHAT, FQNNGV. CDR3 residues: CASSLVLAALGEQFF. DNA for the CDR3: TGTGCCAGCAGCTTAGTTCTAGCGGCCCTTGGGGAGCAGTTCTTC.

This sequence joins TRBV14 and TRBJ1-1, with 7 bases fitting TRBD1. V was pared by 2 bases and J by 1 base, with 1 base of the junction left unmatched. Germline CDR1 and CDR2: SGHDN and FVKESK. The CDR3 consists of 14 residues. The CDR3 spells CASSQHRGNTEAFF. Here the CDR3 DNA reads TGTGCCAGCAGCCAACACAGGGGGAACACTGAAGCTTTCTTT.

This clone has a handful of counts. The chain employs TRBV2 and TRBJ1-5; tentative D call: TRBD1 (6 bases). V lost 1 base, J lost 9 bases, and 13 bases lay in between. This CDR3 comprises 14 residues. Germline V gives CDR1 SNHLY, CDR2 FYNNEI. The CDR3 reads CASSEEGGTGPQHF. CDR3 nucleotide sequence: TGTGCCAGCAGTGAAGAGGGGGGGACTGGGCCCCAGCATTTT.

This rearrangement joins TRBV6-1 to TRBJ1-4, with 8 bases fitting TRBD1. CDR1 and CDR2 from the germline V gene are MNHNS and SASEGT. V gave up 1 base and J gave up 7 bases; unmatched junction bases: 2. The CDR3 is 14 amino acids. The CDR3 sequence is CASSEGTGSEKLFF. The CDR3 region has the DNA TGTGCCAGCAGTGAAGGGACAGGGAGTGAAAAACTGTTTTTT.

The chain joins TRBV6-6 to TRBJ1-2, with D unresolved. This CDR3 comprises 12 residues. Germline V gene sequence: CDR1 MNHNY, CDR2 SVGAGI (reference sequence). V dropped 2 bases and J dropped 4 bases, with 5 bases sitting between them. Here the CDR3 DNA reads TGTGCCAGCAGTTACCCCGTCTATGGCTACACCTTC. Encoded protein: CASSYPVYGYTF.

The V and J genes are TRBV5-1 and TRBJ2-7, with 8 bases fitting TRBD1. The CDR3 totals 15 residues. Per germline, CDR1 SGHRS and CDR2 YFSETQ. Trimming removed 0 bases from V and 3 bases from J; junction bases left unmatched: 5. The CDR3 DNA reads TGCGCCAGCAGCTTGGCCAAAGGACAGGGCTACGAGCAGTACTTC. Its protein product is CASSLAKGQGYEQYF.

V and J are TRBV29-1 and TRBJ2-3; D possibly corresponds to TRBD1 (6 bases). The CDR3 totals 11 residues. V lost 5 bases and J 4 bases, leaving 7 bases between the germline ends. In germline, CDR1 is SQVTM, CDR2 ANQGSEA. The CDR3 loop reads CSVHRADTQYF. CDR3 DNA: TGCAGCGTTCACAGGGCAGATACGCAGTATTTT.

This clone was seen just once. The gene calls are TRBV7-9 and TRBJ2-1; D is perhaps TRBD2 (6 bases). V dropped 1 base and J dropped 10 bases, with 17 bases sitting between them. Germline CDR1 is SEHNR and CDR2 is FQNEAQ (reference sequence). The CDR3 runs to 15 residues. CDR3 nucleotides: TGTGCCAGCAGCTTAGTGCGGGGCTCAATAGGGGAGCAGTTCTTC. It codes for CASSLVRGSIGEQFF.

A single count supports this clone. The genes are TRBV29-1 and TRBJ2-7, with TRBD1 identical over 7 bases. The CDR3 loop spans 15 amino acids. Looked up from germline, CDR1 is SQVTM and CDR2 is ANQGSEA. The V segment lost 4 bases and the J segment 2 bases; nucleotides outside the gene matches: 11. The DNA of the CDR3 is TGCAGCGTTGCAGGAATTTCGACAGGGCCCTACGAGCAGTACTTC. Its translation is CSVAGISTGPYEQYF.

The rearrangement links TRBV7-2 to TRBJ2-7, with D maybe TRBD1 (6 bases). There are 14 residues in the CDR3. V was shortened by 4 bases and J by 0 bases, with 10 bases between the two germline ends. Germline V gene sequence: CDR1 SGHTA, CDR2 FQGNSA. The CDR3 sequence: CASSSTDSSYEQYF. The CDR3 DNA sequence: TGTGCCAGCAGCTCGACGGACAGCTCCTACGAGCAGTACTTC.

This chain uses TRBV5-6 with TRBJ2-4; D not resolved. The V end lost 4 bases, the J end lost 7 bases, and 9 bases lay between the germline ends. The CDR3 is 12 amino acids. Germline-derived CDR1 and CDR2 are SGHDT and YYEEEE. CDR3 sequence (DNA): TGTGCCAGCAGCAAGATCGAGAACATTCAGTACTTC. Encoded protein: CASSKIENIQYF.

This clone turned up a few times. The rearrangement uses TRBV7-2 and TRBJ1-1; D gene unclear. The V gene's germline CDR1 is SGHTA and CDR2 FQGNSA. V lost 2 bases and J lost 3, with 10 bases in between. The length of the CDR3 is 14 residues. The CDR3 DNA sequence: TGTGCCAGCAGCTTAAGAGCCGGGGACACTGAAGCTTTCTTT. This gives the protein CASSLRAGDTEAFF.

The rearrangement links TRBV15 to TRBJ2-2, with TRBD1 matching over 8 bases. CDR1 LNHNV and CDR2 YYDKDF come from the germline V gene (reference sequence). V dropped 1 base and J dropped 3; count of bases not matched to a gene: 4. The CDR3 length is 16 residues. The CDR3 DNA is TGTGCCACCAGCAGAGTCAGGGGGCCGGACACCGGGGAGCTGTTTTTT. It yields the protein CATSRVRGPDTGELFF.

In this sample, this clone turned up once. The V and J genes are TRBV12-5 and TRBJ2-2; 10 nucleotides line up with TRBD2. V shed 5 bases, J shed 6 bases, and the junction held 3 bases outside the gene matches. CDR1 is LGHNT, CDR2 FRNRAP, per germline. The CDR3 is made up of 14 amino acids. CDR3 loop: CASGPSGGPGELFF. The CDR3, as DNA: TGTGCTAGTGGTCCTAGCGGGGGCCCCGGGGAGCTGTTTTTT.

V is TRBV27 and J is TRBJ2-3; 9 nucleotides line up with TRBD2. Germline trimming cut 5 bases from V and 2 bases from J; bases unmatched to any gene: 5. CDR3 length equals 15 residues. CDR1 and CDR2 (germline): MNHEY, SMNVEV (reference sequence). The DNA of the CDR3 is TGTGCCAGCAGTCCTAGCGGGGACCACACAGATACGCAGTATTTT. Protein sequence: CASSPSGDHTDTQYF.

This chain uses TRBV30 with TRBJ1-2, with D uncertain. V lost 0 bases and J 4 bases, leaving 15 bases between the germline ends. Looked up from germline, CDR1 is GTSNPN and CDR2 is SVGIG (reference sequence). The CDR3 sequence is 15 residues long. The CDR3 is CAWSVGGSFPYGYTF. The CDR3 DNA is TGTGCCTGGAGTGTCGGTGGGAGTTTTCCCTATGGCTACACCTTC.

The V gene is TRBV6-5, the J gene TRBJ2-5; D might be TRBD1 (8 bases). The CDR3 is 15 residues long. V lost 5 bases and J lost 5, with 18 bases in between. The germline CDR1 and CDR2 sequences are MNHEY and SVGAGI. This CDR3 is CASSKQGGVTETQYF. DNA of the CDR3: TGTGCCAGCAGTAAACAGGGGGGGGTTACGGAGACCCAGTACTTC.